These 24 T cell receptor beta chains were sequenced from one sample in a study of long-term antiretroviral therapy in people with HIV. Samples were assayed with immunoSEQ v3.0 at survey level. TCRdb's copy holds only in-frame clones and misses some; the assay was immunoSEQ multiplex PCR. The sample has around 28,000 clones; roughly nine tenths are singletons. The source was unsorted PBMCs, collected 3.1 years after starting antiretroviral therapy. These receptors all stem from a man aged 18-30 years with HIV.

The chain has TRBV11-2 and TRBJ2-3, with TRBD2 matching 10 bases. The V and J ends lost 5 bases and 4 bases, in that order; junction bases with no gene match: 9. The CDR3 runs to 16 residues. Germline loops: CDR1 SGHAT, CDR2 FQNNGV. The CDR3 nucleotides read TGTGCCAGCAGCACCAACCTAGCGGGGGCGGCAGATACGCAGTATTTT. Protein: CASSTNLAGAADTQYF.

The chain has TRBV27 and TRBJ2-5; 9 nucleotides align to TRBD1. Trimming took 3 bases from V and 2 from J; bases not matched to a gene: 7. The germline V gene has CDR1 MNHEY and CDR2 SMNVEV (reference sequence). The CDR3 extends over 16 amino acids. The CDR3 DNA reads TGTGCCAGCAGTTTCTTGACAGGGGGGAGACAAGAGACCCAGTACTTC. This translates into CASSFLTGGRQETQYF.

The chain is built from TRBV2 and TRBJ1-4; the match to TRBD1 covers 8 bases. The V gene's germline CDR1 is SNHLY and CDR2 FYNNEI. This CDR3 is built from 15 residues. V shed 6 bases, J shed 6 bases, and the junction held 9 bases outside the gene matches. The CDR3 coding sequence is TGTGCCAGCAGCGGCGACAGGGGAGGGGATGAAAAACTGTTTTTT. It is translated as CASSGDRGGDEKLFF.

The V and J genes are TRBV9 and TRBJ2-1; TRBD1 might be the D (6 bases). CDR1 and CDR2 from the germline V gene are SGDLS and YYNGEE. The length of the CDR3 is 12 residues. V lost 4 bases, J lost 7 bases, and 9 bases lay in between. The CDR3 here is CASSPQGNEQFF. CDR3 DNA sequence: TGTGCCAGCAGCCCTCAGGGGAATGAGCAGTTCTTC. The whole variable domain, remainder taken from reference TRBV9 and TRBJ2-1, is DSGVTQTPKHLITATGQRVTLRCSPRSGDLSVYWYQQSLDQGLQFLIQYYNGEERAKGNILERFSAQQFPDLHSELNLSSLELGDSALYFCASSPQGNEQFFGPGTRLTVL.

In DNA, the CDR3 is TGTGCCAGCAGCTTACCGACAGGGAATAAGATTCGATTGAACACTGAAGCTTTCTTT. Residues: CASSLPTGNKIRLNTEAFF. This rearrangement joins TRBV13 to TRBJ1-1, with TRBD1 matching over 7 bases. Germline-derived CDR1 and CDR2 are PRHDT and FYEKMQ (reference sequence). The CDR3 contains 19 residues. V was clipped by 2 bases and J by 0 bases; unmatched bases: 15.

As concerns this clone: Other nucleotide sequences from this sample produce the same CDR3. The chain joins TRBV29-1 to TRBJ2-7; D is ambiguous. Germline lookup yields CDR1 SQVTM and CDR2 ANQGSEA. V gave up 1 base and J gave up 1 base, with 8 bases separating them. CDR3 length: 13 residues. DNA of the CDR3: TGCAGCGTTGAAGCGACAACTTCCTACGAGCAGTACTTC. Amino acid sequence: CSVEATTSYEQYF.

V is TRBV4-2 and J is TRBJ2-3; D unresolved. Trimming took 3 bases from V and 6 from J, leaving 7 bases between them. Germline V gives CDR1 LGHNA, CDR2 YNFKEQ. The CDR3 contains 12 residues. This CDR3 is CASSHEGDTQYF. The CDR3 nucleotides are TGTGCCAGCAGCCACGAAGGTGATACGCAGTATTTT.

The chain carries TRBV7-9 and TRBJ2-7; tentative D call: TRBD2 (6 bases). V lost 3 bases, J lost 12 bases, and 15 bases lay in between. Germline loops: CDR1 SEHNR, CDR2 FQNEAQ (reference sequence). The CDR3 sequence is 12 residues long. CDR3 region: CASSLGIGRWYF. In DNA form, the CDR3 reads TGTGCCAGCAGCTTGGGGATCGGGAGATGGTACTTC.

The rearrangement links TRBV9 to TRBJ2-1, with 9 bases that match TRBD1. V shed 0 bases, J shed 6 bases, and the junction held 4 bases outside the gene matches. CDR3 length: 15 amino acids. The germline V gene has CDR1 SGDLS and CDR2 YYNGEE. CDR3 coding DNA: TGTGCCAGCAGCGTAGAACAGGGGGCGCTCAATGAGCAGTTCTTC. This gives the protein CASSVEQGALNEQFF.

The chain combines TRBV6-1 with TRBJ2-3; no clear D gene. Trimming took off 6 bases at V and 2 bases at J, with 3 bases between the two ends. There are 11 residues in the CDR3. Germline CDR1 reads MNHNS; CDR2 reads SASEGT. The chain's CDR3 is CASRNTDTQYF. DNA for the CDR3: TGTGCCAGCAGAAACACAGATACGCAGTATTTT.

This clone was seen a few times. The V and J genes are TRBV2 and TRBJ2-7; D is unclear. Looked up from germline, CDR1 is SNHLY and CDR2 is FYNNEI. The CDR3 consists of 15 residues. Trimming shortened V by 2 bases and J by 4 bases, and 15 bases separated the two germline ends. The CDR3 DNA sequence: TGTGCCAGCAGTGAATCGCTGGAGTTGAGGTACGAGCAGTACTTC. As protein: CASSESLELRYEQYF.

The rearrangement links TRBV4-3 to TRBJ2-4; D is uncertain. CDR1 LGHNA and CDR2 YSLEER come from the germline V gene. V shed 0 bases and J shed 2 bases, with 11 bases lying between them. The CDR3 contains 16 residues. CDR3 region: CASSQDRVGSKNIQYF. The CDR3 coding sequence is TGCGCCAGCAGCCAAGACCGGGTGGGGTCCAAAAACATTCAGTACTTC.

The rearrangement joins TRBV4-2 to TRBJ2-5; no firm D call. Germline V CDR1 and CDR2: LGHNA, YNFKEQ. Trimming left V 1 base short and J 0 bases short, with 9 bases between. The CDR3 has 15 amino acids. In DNA form, the CDR3 reads TGTGCCAGCAGCCAAGTTCTTGGCCACCAAGAGACCCAGTACTTC. The encoded protein is CASSQVLGHQETQYF.

The chain has TRBV7-2 and TRBJ2-7; D ambiguous. The germline V and J ends were trimmed by 3 bases and 0 bases, with 15 bases remaining between them. Germline assignment: CDR1 SGHTA and CDR2 FQGNSA. This CDR3 has 16 amino acids. The CDR3 spells CASSFLAADLSYEQYF. CDR3 DNA sequence: TGTGCCAGCAGCTTTTTAGCCGCGGACCTCTCCTACGAGCAGTACTTC.

The rearrangement uses TRBV12-5 and TRBJ2-1; 13 positions agree with TRBD2. This CDR3 region has 16 residues. V shed 6 bases and J 5 bases; nucleotides not matched to a gene: 7. CDR1 is LGHNT, CDR2 FRNRAP, per germline. CDR3 in DNA: TGTGCTAGTGGGGCTGGGACTAGCGGGGCTCACAATGAGCAGTTCTTC. Protein: CASGAGTSGAHNEQFF.

This chain's CDR3 is CASRRAENEQYF. CDR3 nucleotide sequence: TGTGCCAGCAGAAGGGCGGAGAACGAGCAGTACTTC. The chain has TRBV7-9 and TRBJ2-7, with D hard to call. The V and J ends lost 6 bases and 5 bases respectively, with 11 bases between them. This CDR3 has 12 residues. Germline assignment: CDR1 SEHNR and CDR2 FQNEAQ (reference sequence). The full variable domain, completed using reference TRBV7-9 and TRBJ2-7, is DTGVSQNPRHKITKRGQNVTFRCDPISEHNRLYWYRQTLGQGPEFLTYFQNEAQLEKSRLLSDRFSAERPKGSFSTLEIQRTEQGDSAMYLCASRRAENEQYFGPGTRLTVT.

The V and J genes are TRBV6-5 and TRBJ1-2; D gene ambiguous. The CDR3 spans 13 residues. The V end lost 0 bases, the J end lost 8 bases, and 10 bases lay between the germline ends. Germline V gene data show CDR1 as MNHEY and CDR2 as SVGAGI. DNA of the CDR3: TGTGCCAGCAGTTACTCGAATGGTGAGGGCTACACCTTC. Translation gives CASSYSNGEGYTF.

The V call is TRBV7-2, the J call TRBJ2-2, with D possibly being TRBD1 (6 bases). V gave up 2 bases and J gave up 9 bases, with 13 bases separating them. Germline V gene data show CDR1 as SGHTA and CDR2 as FQGNSA. The CDR3 covers 14 residues. The CDR3 protein is CASSLRTVVRELFF. The CDR3 region has the DNA TGTGCCAGCAGCTTACGGACAGTCGTTCGGGAGCTGTTTTTT. The full variable domain, rest sourced from reference TRBV7-2 and TRBJ2-2, is GAGVSQSPSNKVTEKGKDVELRCDPISGHTALYWYRQSLGQGLEFLIYFQGNSAPDKSGLPSDRFSAERTGGSVSTLTIQRTQQEDSAVYLCASSLRTVVRELFFGEGSRLTVL.

V and J are TRBV19 and TRBJ1-1; D is unresolved. This CDR3 is 13 amino acids long. V was pared by 3 bases and J by 5 bases, with 10 bases between. Germline lookup yields CDR1 LNHDA and CDR2 SQIVND (reference sequence). The CDR3 bases are TGTGCCAGTAGTATTGGAGTTCGGACTGAAGCTTTCTTT. Translating it yields CASSIGVRTEAFF.

V and J are TRBV9 and TRBJ1-1; D is unclear. Trimming cost V 0 bases and J 7 bases, with 10 bases left between them. The germline gives CDR1 SGDLS, CDR2 YYNGEE. The CDR3 has 13 residues. The CDR3 sequence is CASSVVPHSEAFF. The CDR3, as DNA: TGTGCCAGCAGCGTAGTACCCCACAGTGAAGCTTTCTTT.

The CDR3 DNA is TGCGCCAGCAGCCAAGATGGAGGGTCCTACGAGCAGTACTTC. Its translation is CASSQDGGSYEQYF. This chain connects TRBV4-1 to TRBJ2-7, with TRBD2 as a possible D gene (6 bases). The CDR3 spans 14 residues. Germline loops: CDR1 MGHRA, CDR2 YSYEKL. Trimming left V 0 bases short and J 1 base short, with 7 bases between.

The chain has TRBV27 and TRBJ1-2; D call uncertain. This CDR3 contains 12 residues. V dropped 2 bases and J dropped 4 bases, with 5 bases sitting between them. Germline V gives CDR1 MNHEY, CDR2 SMNVEV (reference sequence). The CDR3 region is CASSLGFYGYTF. The CDR3 region has the DNA TGTGCCAGCAGTTTAGGGTTCTATGGCTACACCTTC.

In its sample, this clone was seen once. The V gene is TRBV7-9, the J gene TRBJ1-2; 7 nucleotides match TRBD1. V dropped 5 bases and J dropped 3; count of bases not matched to a gene: 9. The CDR3 consists of 15 residues. The germline V gene has CDR1 SEHNR and CDR2 FQNEAQ (reference sequence). CDR3 amino acids: CASSPPEGADYGYTF. The CDR3 nucleotides are TGTGCCAGCAGCCCTCCGGAGGGGGCGGACTATGGCTACACCTTC. Full variable domain (rest looked up from reference TRBV7-9 and TRBJ1-2): DTGVSQNPRHKITKRGQNVTFRCDPISEHNRLYWYRQTLGQGPEFLTYFQNEAQLEKSRLLSDRFSAERPKGSFSTLEIQRTEQGDSAMYLCASSPPEGADYGYTFGSGTRLTVV.

The genes are TRBV5-4 and TRBJ2-3; 9 bases align to TRBD2. Germline V gene data show CDR1 as SGHNT and CDR2 as YYREEE (reference sequence). The V gene end was trimmed by 0 bases and the J gene end by 11 bases; junction bases not matched to a gene: 10. This CDR3 is 15 amino acids long. This CDR3 reads CASSLGVAGGGGQYF. CDR3 coding DNA: TGTGCCAGCAGCTTGGGGGTGGCGGGAGGGGGTGGGCAGTATTTT.